This TCR beta chain derives from a study of graft-versus-host responses after intestinal transplantation. Overall study context: Anti-thymocyte globulin induction, then tacrolimus and steroids for about three years, went to all recipients. General observations from the study: Some GvH clones were seen earlier in gut or blood, suggesting intestinal origin.

Method: immunoSEQ multiplex PCR; TCRdb's copy keeps in-frame clones and lacks some. The sample has some 70,000 clones; around 86% are singletons. This clone turned up a few times. Its antigen is currently unknown. Germline V gene data show CDR1 as SGHVS and CDR2 as FNYEAQ. The CDR3 covers 13 residues. V lost 5 bases and J 11 bases, leaving 15 bases between the germline ends. V usage is TRBV7-6 and J usage is TRBJ1-4; TRBD1 might be the D (5 bases). The input for sequencing was unstimulated CD8+ T cells sorted from spleen or lymph node cells, taken before transplant. The source of this sequence is a human donor who was the organ donor for an intestinal transplant. CDR3 residues: CASSPGPGLKLFF. The CDR3, as DNA: TGTGCCAGCAGCCCGGGACCCGGTTTGAAACTGTTTTTT.